This is a list of T cell receptor beta chains from one sample in a study of blood T cell repertoires in COVID-19. TCRdb's table, derived via immunoSEQ multiplex PCR, lists solely in-frame clones and lacks some. The data show 300,000 to 400,000 clones, 80% to 90% seen once. Sequences were obtained from PBMCs or T cells enriched from blood (not recorded which). The receptors here all came from a man aged 25-45 years who had recovered from COVID-19. CDR3s include the opening cysteine and the closing phenylalanine or tryptophan. The D gene is left open where the match is weak. The size of a clone is reported for some rows only, either as once, few or many, or as a class for expanded clones.

j_call | d_call | clone_size | v_call | cdr3_nt | cdr3_aa
TRBJ1-3 | . | . | TRBV28 | TGTGCCAGCTTCTACGGAAACACCATATATTTT | CASFYGNTIYF
TRBJ1-5 | TRBD1 | . | TRBV6-1 | TGTGCCAGCAGTGTTGGGACAGGGGTTAGCAATCAGCCCCAGCATTTT | CASSVGTGVSNQPQHF
TRBJ2-1 | TRBD1 | . | TRBV19 | TGTGCCAGTAGTATCGCAGGGGGTTCCTACAATGAGCAGTTCTTC | CASSIAGGSYNEQFF
TRBJ1-1 | TRBD1 | . | TRBV27 | TGTGCCAGCCTCCTAAACAGGGGGCAAACTGAAGCTTTCTTT | CASLLNRGQTEAFF
TRBJ2-7 | . | once | TRBV12-3/TRBV12-4 | TGTGCCAGCAGTGGGGACATCTACGAGCAGTACTTC | CASSGDIYEQYF
TRBJ2-1 | TRBD1 | . | TRBV7-2 | TGTGCCAGCAGCGCTAGGACAGGTCCAGGGGAGCAGTTCTTC | CASSARTGPGEQFF
TRBJ1-2 | . | . | TRBV29-1 | TGCAGCGTTGGATTCAACAGGGGCTACACCTTC | CSVGFNRGYTF
TRBJ2-5 | TRBD1 | . | TRBV5-1 | TGCGCCAGCAGCTTGCCCCGGACAGGGGGCGCGGAGACCCAGTACTTC | CASSLPRTGGAETQYF
TRBJ1-1 | . | once | TRBV5-1 | TGCGCCAGCAGCTTCAACAGGGTGAACACTGAAGCTTTCTTT | CASSFNRVNTEAFF
TRBJ1-1 | . | . | TRBV19 | TGTGCCAGTAGTATAGAAGCGGTGGGAAACACTGAAGCTTTCTTT | CASSIEAVGNTEAFF
TRBJ2-3 | . | . | TRBV5-1 | TGCGCCAGCAGCTTGACTATGGGGGGAGATACGCAGTATTTT | CASSLTMGGDTQYF
TRBJ1-2 | TRBD1 | . | TRBV19 | TGTGCCAGTAGTCGACAGGGAAGCTATGGCTACACCTTC | CASSRQGSYGYTF
TRBJ2-1 | . | . | TRBV6-5 | TGTGCCAGCAGTCGGGGTCTAAACAATGAGCAGTTCTTC | CASSRGLNNEQFF
TRBJ1-2 | . | . | TRBV12-3/TRBV12-4 | TGTGCCAGCAGTTTAGGAACAGTTTATGGCTACACCTTC | CASSLGTVYGYTF
TRBJ2-2 | . | . | TRBV10-3 | TGTGCCCTTCGGGGATCGAACACCGGGGAGCTGTTTTTT | CALRGSNTGELFF
TRBJ1-6 | . | few | TRBV4-1 | TGCGCCAGCAGCCAAGATTTGGTGGGGAGCGATAATTCACCCCTCCACTTT | CASSQDLVGSDNSPLHF
TRBJ2-2 | TRBD1 | once | TRBV7-9 | TGTGCCAGCAGCTCCGGGACAGGGGGCTTGAACACCGGGGAGCTGTTTTTT | CASSSGTGGLNTGELFF
TRBJ1-2 | TRBD1 | . | TRBV6-4 | TGTGCCAGCAGTGACCGCCCGACAGGGTCCAGCTATGGCTACACCTTC | CASSDRPTGSSYGYTF
TRBJ2-3 | TRBD2 | . | TRBV5-6 | TGTGCCAGCAGCTCAAGGACTAGCGGGGACCTCACAGATACGCAGTATTTT | CASSSRTSGDLTDTQYF
TRBJ2-7 | TRBD1 | . | TRBV7-6 | TGTGCCAGCAGCTTAGGTACCGGGACAGGGACCTACGAGCAGTACTTC | CASSLGTGTGTYEQYF
TRBJ1-2 | TRBD1 | . | TRBV6-5 | TGTGCCAGCAGCGCGACGGGACAGGGGGCGGGTGGCTACACCTTC | CASSATGQGAGGYTF
TRBJ2-7 | . | . | TRBV27 | TGTGCCAGCAGTTCAAAACCCGGGACAACTTACGAGCAGTACTTC | CASSSKPGTTYEQYF
TRBJ2-7 | . | . | TRBV5-1 | TGCGCCAGCAGCTTGCAGGGGAGCTCCTACGAGCAGTACTTC | CASSLQGSSYEQYF
TRBJ2-3 | . | . | TRBV11-2 | TGTGCCAGCAGCTTAGTTCAAAATCTAGCCCCGGGCACAGATACGCAGTATTTT | CASSLVQNLAPGTDTQYF
TRBJ2-5 | . | . | TRBV19 | TGTGCCAGTGCACGGGGGATGGGGGAGACCCAGTACTTC | CASARGMGETQYF
TRBJ2-7 | . | . | TRBV29-1 | TGCAGCGTCCAGCGGGCGTCTATTACCCTATTCTACGAGCAGTACTTC | CSVQRASITLFYEQYF
TRBJ2-3 | TRBD1 | . | TRBV7-9 | TGTGCCAGCAGCCAGGGAGGACAGGGGTCGGATACGCAGTATTTT | CASSQGGQGSDTQYF
TRBJ1-1 | . | . | TRBV5-6 | TGTGCCAGCAGCATCGGGGATACTGAAGCTTTCTTT | CASSIGDTEAFF
TRBJ2-6 | TRBD1 | . | TRBV5-1 | TGCGCCAGCAGCCAAGATAGGATACAGGGGGACGTCCTGACTTTC | CASSQDRIQGDVLTF
TRBJ2-5 | . | . | TRBV7-7 | TGTGCCAGCAGCTTAGCGGCAAGGAGAGGAGAGACCCAGTACTTC | CASSLAARRGETQYF
TRBJ1-1 | . | . | TRBV18 | TGTGCCAGCTCACCAGGCGAGGTGTATGAAGCTTTCTTT | CASSPGEVYEAFF
TRBJ2-7 | . | . | TRBV4-2 | TGTGCCAGCAGCCAAGATAATGGGCACGAGCAGTACTTC | CASSQDNGHEQYF
TRBJ1-4 | . | . | TRBV12-3/TRBV12-4 | TGTGCCAGCAGTTTCCGGGGTGAAAAACTGTTTTTT | CASSFRGEKLFF
TRBJ2-7 | TRBD1 | . | TRBV6-1 | TGTGCCAGCAGTGTAAGGGAGGGGACAGGGGGCTACGAGCAGTACTTC | CASSVREGTGGYEQYF
TRBJ2-3 | TRBD2 | once | TRBV11-2 | TGTGCCAGCAGCCGACGGCGGGGGGAAACAGATACGCAGTATTTT | CASSRRRGETDTQYF
TRBJ2-3 | . | . | TRBV7-2 | TGTGCCAGCAGCTTAGGCCTAGCACCAGATACGCAGTATTTT | CASSLGLAPDTQYF
TRBJ2-7 | TRBD1 | . | TRBV5-6 | TGTGCCAGCAGCTGGAGGCAGGGGGTGGTCTACGAGCAGTACTTC | CASSWRQGVVYEQYF
TRBJ2-5 | TRBD1 | . | TRBV29-1 | TGCAGCGTCCTATCCTATACAGGGGAAGAGACCCAGTACTTC | CSVLSYTGEETQYF
TRBJ1-1 | TRBD1 | once | TRBV5-6 | TGTGCCAGCAGCTTCGGGGACAGCCAAGCTTTCTTT | CASSFGDSQAFF
TRBJ1-6 | TRBD1 | once | TRBV30 | TGTGCCTGGCGGTTGGCTACAGGGGGTAATTCACCCCTCCACTTT | CAWRLATGGNSPLHF
TRBJ2-7 | . | once | TRBV3-1/TRBV3-2 | TGTGCCAGCAGTTCTACACCTTCAGGGAGGTCCTACGAGCAGTACTTC | CASSSTPSGRSYEQYF
TRBJ1-4 | . | . | TRBV5-4 | TGTGCCAGCAGCGATGGCCATGCAACTAATGAAAAACTGTTTTTT | CASSDGHATNEKLFF
TRBJ2-1 | TRBD2 | . | TRBV20-1 | TGCAGTGCTAGTAAGAAAAGGCTAGCGGGGGGGCCGGACAATGAGCAGTTCTTC | CSASKKRLAGGPDNEQFF
TRBJ1-2 | TRBD1 | . | TRBV9 | TGTGCCAGCAGCGTAGAGGGACAGGGGTACTATGGCTACACCTTC | CASSVEGQGYYGYTF
TRBJ2-7 | TRBD1 | . | TRBV20-1 | TGCAGTGCTAGTCCTGTGAAGGGGGCTAGCTCCTACGAGCAGTACTTC | CSASPVKGASSYEQYF
TRBJ2-7 | . | few | TRBV7-7 | TGTGCCAGCAGCTTAGCCACAGGGATAACCTACGAGCAGTACTTC | CASSLATGITYEQYF
TRBJ1-4 | . | . | TRBV6-6 | TGTGCCAGCAGTTACTCAGGGGGATTTAATGAAAAACTGTTTTTT | CASSYSGGFNEKLFF
TRBJ1-2 | . | . | TRBV12-3/TRBV12-4 | TGTGCCAGCAGTATACAGGGAGTCAGGGGCTACACCTTC | CASSIQGVRGYTF
TRBJ1-5 | . | . | TRBV29-1 | TGCAGCGTCGTCCGGGACACGGGCGGGCCCCAGCATTTT | CSVVRDTGGPQHF
TRBJ2-3 | TRBD2 | . | TRBV5-1 | TGCGCCAGCAGCTTGGTCGGGGGGGCAGCAGATACGCAGTATTTT | CASSLVGGAADTQYF
TRBJ2-4 | . | . | TRBV7-9 | TGTGCCAGCAGCTTAGGGACAGCGTCAGGGACAGCCAAAAACATTCAGTACTTC | CASSLGTASGTAKNIQYF
TRBJ1-4 | TRBD1 | few | TRBV5-1 | TGCGCCAGCAGCCCCGGACAGGGGGCCGCTCAATTTGAAAAACTGTTTTTT | CASSPGQGAAQFEKLFF
TRBJ2-3 | . | . | TRBV21-1 | TGTGCCAGCAGCCTAACTGCGCGGGGGCTTCGCACAGATACGCAGTATTTT | CASSLTARGLRTDTQYF
TRBJ1-1 | TRBD1 | few | TRBV11-2 | TGTGCCAGCAGCTTTAGCCCGACAGGGGGCCGAACTGAAGCTTTCTTT | CASSFSPTGGRTEAFF